The sequence of this T cell receptor (beta chain) was determined in a study of CD8+CD57+ T cells in acquired aplastic anemia. Overall study context: CD4+ and CD8+ cells, once sorted, gave DNA averaging around 3.2 ug.

This clonotype was seen a few times. Its antigen is still unknown. Losses at the gene ends were 4 bases for V and 6 bases for J; bases not matched to a gene: 9. CDR3 length: 15 amino acids. The germline CDR1 and CDR2 sequences are LNHNV and YYDKDF (reference sequence). Genomic DNA served as template for TCR beta VDJ and CDR3 profiling. TCRdb used MiXCR to reprocess the reads, holding one entry per CDR3 protein. The sample holds 250,000 to 350,000 distinct CDR3 sequences, roughly half seen once. Findings and limits, study-wide: Patients and controls shared 25 to 30 CD8+ CDR3 sequences. Researchers reported that CD8+ Simpson's diversity was not significantly different in patients versus controls.

The sequence was obtained from a human donor with severe aplastic anemia or a healthy control (not recorded which). The sequenced sample consisted of sorted CD4+, CD8+, or CD8+CD57+ T cells (not recorded which) from PBMCs. The chain joins TRBV15 to TRBJ2-7; 10 nucleotides match TRBD1. CDR3 amino acids: CATSTTGTGDLEQYF. The CDR3 nucleotides are TGTGCCACCAGCACTACCGGGACAGGGGACCTCGAGCAGTACTTC.